These 29 T cell receptor beta chains were all obtained from the same sample, sequenced in a study of blood T cell repertoires in COVID-19 (TCRdb year 2020). Libraries were constructed by the immunoSEQ multiplex PCR assay. As stored in TCRdb, this immuneACCESS dataset retains in-frame rearrangements with V and J assigned. A fraction of the clones does not appear; measured against another copy, unresolved V genes explain less than half of the discrepancy, and the remainder lacks a known reason. This sample holds 35,000 to 45,000 clones; around 86% were observed only once. The ten largest clones add up to about 4.8% of the sample. The sample taken for sequencing was peripheral blood. These receptors were taken from a man between 40 and 49 years old with active COVID-19.

The chain links TRBV30 to TRBJ1-6; D is unresolved. This CDR3 has 14 amino acids. Germline V gene data show CDR1 as GTSNPN and CDR2 as SVGIG (reference sequence). V lost 4 bases and J lost 0, with 7 bases in between. The CDR3, as DNA: TGTGCCTGGATGGCAAGCTCCTATAATTCACCCCTCCACTTT. It codes for CAWMASSYNSPLHF. Together with reference TRBV30 and TRBJ1-6, the CDR3 gives the full variable domain: SQTIHQWPATLVQPVGSPLSLECTVEGTSNPNLYWYRQAAGRGLQLLFYSVGIGQISSEVPQNLSASRPQDRQFILSSKKLLLSDSGFYLCAWMASSYNSPLHFGNGTRLTVT.

There are a few counts of this clone. The chain joins TRBV9 to TRBJ1-2, with D uncertain. The CDR3 runs 12 residues. From germline, CDR1 is SGDLS and CDR2 YYNGEE. Trimming took off 5 bases at V and 1 base at J, with 6 bases between the two ends. The CDR3 is CASRRLNYGYTF. The CDR3 DNA follows: TGTGCCAGCAGGCGACTTAACTATGGCTACACCTTC.

This chain's CDR3 is CASRRVSGSYEQYF. CDR3 DNA: TGTGCCAGCAGACGAGTTAGCGGGAGCTACGAGCAGTACTTC. The J gene is TRBJ2-7, the V gene TRBV13; 9 bases match TRBD2. CDR3 length: 14 amino acids. CDR1 and CDR2 (germline): PRHDT, FYEKMQ (reference sequence). Unmatched junction bases numbered 6, after V lost 6 bases and J lost 3 bases. The full variable domain, its missing parts supplied by reference TRBV13 and TRBJ2-7, is AAGVIQSPRHLIKEKRETATLKCYPIPRHDTVYWYQQGPGQDPQFLISFYEKMQSDKGSIPDRFSAQQFSDYHSELNMSSLELGDSALYFCASRRVSGSYEQYFGPGTRLTVT.

This sequence joins TRBV24-1 and TRBJ2-2, with 7 nucleotides matching TRBD1. Germline values: CDR1 KGHDR, CDR2 SFDVKD. The CDR3 extends over 16 amino acids. The ends lost 1 base at V and 1 base at J; junction bases unmatched: 2. The CDR3 spells CATSDFDRENTGELFF. The CDR3 DNA sequence: TGTGCCACCAGTGATTTCGACAGGGAGAACACCGGGGAGCTGTTTTTT.

The chain couples TRBV7-3 to TRBJ2-3, with 9 bases aligning to TRBD1. Germline CDR1 is SGHTA and CDR2 is FQGTGA. With 5 bases clipped from V and 3 bases from J, the junction kept 6 bases outside the gene matches. The CDR3 has 15 amino acids. The CDR3 sequence: CASSTGQGRTDTQYF. The CDR3 coding sequence is TGTGCCAGCAGCACCGGACAGGGGAGAACAGATACGCAGTATTTT.

This chain links TRBV5-1 with TRBJ1-1; D unresolved. The germline V gene encodes CDR1 SGHRS and CDR2 YFSETQ. The CDR3 runs 13 residues. Deletions cut 5 bases from V and 2 bases from J, with 10 bases between. The CDR3 DNA sequence: TGCGCCAGCAGTTCCGGACTTAACACTGAAGCTTTCTTT. The encoded protein is CASSSGLNTEAFF.

The gene calls are TRBV5-1 and TRBJ1-1; D uncertain. Trimming left V 4 bases short and J 4 bases short, with 17 bases between. The germline CDR1 and CDR2 sequences are SGHRS and YFSETQ. The CDR3 spans 15 residues. The CDR3 region is CASSPRTTRSTEAFF. DNA for the CDR3: TGCGCCAGCAGCCCCCGGACTACTAGGAGCACTGAAGCTTTCTTT.

The genes are TRBV29-1 and TRBJ2-3; D gene uncertain. Germline V gene data show CDR1 as SQVTM and CDR2 as ANQGSEA. V shed 2 bases and J shed 2 bases, with 5 bases lying between them. The CDR3 sequence is 12 residues long. CDR3 in DNA: TGCAGCGTTGAACCCAACACAGATACGCAGTATTTT. It yields the protein CSVEPNTDTQYF.

The chain carries TRBV6-5 and TRBJ2-1, with TRBD1 matching over 7 bases. The V and J ends lost 2 bases and 4 bases, in that order; junction bases with no gene match: 5. The CDR3 length is 15 residues. Germline CDR1 is MNHEY and CDR2 is SVGAGI. The DNA for the CDR3 is TGTGCCAGCAGTTACGGGGGACAGCTTTACAATGAGCAGTTCTTC. Its translation: CASSYGGQLYNEQFF.

This chain links TRBV9 with TRBJ2-1; D is perhaps TRBD2 (6 bases). The CDR3 has 12 amino acids. Per germline, CDR1 SGDLS and CDR2 YYNGEE. Trimming cost V 3 bases and J 12 bases, with 13 bases left between them. CDR3 nucleotides: TGTGCCAGCAGCGCCTACGGGACTCGGCAGTTCTTC. This translates into CASSAYGTRQFF.

The chain couples TRBV19 to TRBJ1-2; TRBD1 matches 7 bases. Per germline, CDR1 LNHDA and CDR2 SQIVND (reference sequence). The CDR3 is 15 residues long. The junction had 8 bases not matched to a gene; V was cut back by 5 bases and J by 2 bases. CDR3 sequence (DNA): TGTGCCAGTAGTTACGGGGACAGCCGAAACTATGGCTACACCTTC. Translated, it gives CASSYGDSRNYGYTF.

The chain combines TRBV4-2 with TRBJ1-2; 8 bases map to TRBD1. The J segment lost 5 bases and the V segment lost 5 bases, leaving 7 bases of the junction unmatched. The CDR3 runs to 14 residues. Germline V gives CDR1 LGHNA, CDR2 YNFKEQ. CDR3 sequence reads: CASSEPGQAYGYTF. In DNA, the CDR3 is TGTGCCAGCAGCGAACCGGGACAGGCATATGGCTACACCTTC.

J is TRBJ2-4 and V is TRBV5-1; 10 nucleotides agree with TRBD2. Trimming removed 4 bases from V and 0 bases from J; junction bases left unmatched: 10. Looked up from germline, CDR1 is SGHRS and CDR2 is YFSETQ. This CDR3 contains 18 residues. The CDR3 is CASSRTSGPLLAKNIQYF. Here the CDR3 DNA reads TGCGCCAGCAGCCGGACTAGCGGCCCCCTTCTAGCCAAAAACATTCAGTACTTC.

V is TRBV11-2 and J is TRBJ2-3, with D possibly matching TRBD1 (5 bases). The CDR3 has 15 residues. Germline loops: CDR1 SGHAT, CDR2 FQNNGV. The V end lost 2 bases, the J end lost 0 bases, and 9 bases lay between the germline ends. The CDR3 DNA is TGTGCCAGCAGCTTAAGGGGCCTAAGCACAGATACGCAGTATTTT. This encodes CASSLRGLSTDTQYF.

This clone was picked up a small number of times. This chain links TRBV5-6 with TRBJ2-5; 8 positions agree with TRBD1. V shed 6 bases and J 2 bases; nucleotides not matched to a gene: 6. CDR1 and CDR2 (germline): SGHDT, YYEEEE. This CDR3 is built from 14 residues. CDR3 sequence (DNA): TGTGCCAGCACCCTAACAGGGGGACAAGAGACCCAGTACTTC. This gives the protein CASTLTGGQETQYF.

The rearrangement joins TRBV25-1 to TRBJ2-7; D gene unclear. CDR3 size: 13 residues. The germline V gene has CDR1 MGHDK and CDR2 SYGVNS. Trimming shortened V by 1 base and J by 6 bases, and 10 bases separated the two germline ends. The CDR3 nucleotides are TGTGCCAGCAGTGAATCGGGTACTCTCGAGCAGTACTTC. It translates to CASSESGTLEQYF.

This clone was observed a handful of times. The genes are TRBV9 and TRBJ2-7; TRBD1 matches at 8 bases. After removal of 4 bases from V and 5 bases from J, the junction contained 8 bases not matched to a gene. The CDR3 covers 14 residues. In germline, CDR1 is SGDLS, CDR2 YYNGEE. CDR3 protein: CASSPTGDPDEQYF. The CDR3 DNA is TGTGCCAGCAGCCCGACAGGGGATCCCGACGAGCAGTACTTC.

Here the CDR3 DNA reads TGTGCCAGCAGTGAAGTCGAGCTTCTCGAGCAGTACTTC. This translates into CASSEVELLEQYF. This chain connects TRBV6-1 to TRBJ2-7; D is undetermined. Germline assignment: CDR1 MNHNS and CDR2 SASEGT. V was cut by 1 base and J by 6 bases, with 10 bases left in between. This CDR3 spans 13 amino acids.

A few counts support this clone. The V call is TRBV6-5, the J call TRBJ2-5; no reliable D call. V gave up 10 bases and J gave up 1 base, with 10 bases separating them. Germline V gives CDR1 MNHEY, CDR2 SVGAGI. The CDR3 sequence is 12 residues long. CDR3 loop: CATGAVQETQYF. The CDR3, as DNA: TGTGCCACCGGAGCTGTCCAAGAGACCCAGTACTTC.

This chain connects TRBV18 to TRBJ1-4; maybe TRBD1 (6 bases). V was clipped by 3 bases and J by 2 bases, with 7 bases between them. Germline V gene lookup returns CDR1 KGHSH and CDR2 LQKENI. The CDR3 is made up of 14 amino acids. The CDR3 coding sequence is TGTGCCAGCTCACCCGACAGGACTAATGAAAAACTGTTTTTT. Protein: CASSPDRTNEKLFF.

The chain recombines TRBV20-1 with TRBJ2-6; D unclear. The CDR3 totals 13 residues. V was pared by 3 bases and J by 1 base, with 4 bases between. Looked up from germline, CDR1 is DFQATT and CDR2 is SNEGSKA (reference sequence). CDR3 DNA sequence: TGCAGTGCTAGTGCGTCTGGGGCCAACGTCCTGACTTTC. This translates into CSASASGANVLTF.

CDR3 coding DNA: TGCGCCAGCAGCTGGACTAGCGGGAGTGGGTATGAGCAGTTCTTC. As protein: CASSWTSGSGYEQFF. The chain is built from TRBV5-1 and TRBJ2-1; 13 bases agree with TRBD2. Germline V CDR1 and CDR2: SGHRS, YFSETQ. J gave up 8 bases and V 3 bases, and 5 bases lay outside the gene matches. This CDR3 region has 15 residues.

The chain joins TRBV5-1 to TRBJ2-7, with TRBD1 as a possible D gene (6 bases). CDR1 is SGHRS and CDR2 is YFSETQ in the germline V gene. CDR3 length: 15 residues. V lost 4 bases, J lost 7 bases, and 21 bases lay in between. CDR3 sequence: CASSPTGSPSGEQYF. The CDR3 nucleotides read TGCGCCAGCAGCCCTACAGGGTCACCTAGTGGGGAGCAGTACTTC.

The V call is TRBV5-6, the J call TRBJ2-5; 8 bases are a match to TRBD1. After removal of 2 bases from V and 5 bases from J, the junction contained 8 bases not matched to a gene. Looked up from germline, CDR1 is SGHDT and CDR2 is YYEEEE. The length of the CDR3 is 15 residues. The chain's CDR3 is CASSFDRGFTETQYF. The CDR3 DNA is TGTGCCAGCAGCTTTGACAGGGGATTTACGGAGACCCAGTACTTC. Full variable domain (missing parts from reference TRBV5-6 and TRBJ2-5): DAGVTQSPTHLIKTRGQQVTLRCSPKSGHDTVSWYQQALGQGPQFIFQYYEEEERQRGNFPDRFSGHQFPNYSSELNVNALLLGDSALYLCASSFDRGFTETQYFGPGTRLLVL.

The chain carries TRBV19 and TRBJ1-1; possibly TRBD1 for D (5 bases). V gave up 5 bases and J gave up 2 bases, with 9 bases separating them. Germline-derived CDR1 and CDR2 are LNHDA and SQIVND (reference sequence). This CDR3 is built from 13 residues. For the CDR3, the DNA is TGTGCCAGTAGTGCGACAGCTAACACTGAAGCTTTCTTT. Protein sequence: CASSATANTEAFF.

Note on this clone: At one end the junction does not follow the germline gene, possibly because of a read error. The V and J genes are TRBV27 and TRBJ1-2; possibly TRBD1 for D (5 bases). The germline V gene has CDR1 MNHEY and CDR2 SMNVEV (reference sequence). This CDR3 region has 14 residues. CDR3 amino acids: CASRFGGTGYGYTF. The CDR3 DNA follows: TGTGCCAGCCGTTTTGGGGGGACGGGATATGGCTACACCTTC.

The chain employs TRBV28 and TRBJ2-7; 7 bases fit TRBD2. The V gene end was trimmed by 6 bases and the J gene end by 0 bases; junction bases not matched to a gene: 8. Germline-derived CDR1 and CDR2 are MDHEN and SYDVKM. CDR3 length equals 15 residues. The CDR3 region is CASSPWEGSSYEQYF. CDR3 DNA: TGTGCCAGCAGCCCGTGGGAGGGGAGCTCCTACGAGCAGTACTTC.

This chain connects TRBV13 to TRBJ2-7; the D gene is possibly TRBD2 (6 bases). There are 15 residues in the CDR3. Germline lookup yields CDR1 PRHDT and CDR2 FYEKMQ (reference sequence). The V end lost 7 bases, the J end lost 8 bases, and 24 bases lay between the germline ends. CDR3 in amino acids: CASTEGAQAPLKQYF. DNA for the CDR3: TGTGCCAGCACGGAGGGTGCGCAGGCCCCCCTCAAGCAGTACTTC. Full variable domain (rest looked up from reference TRBV13 and TRBJ2-7): AAGVIQSPRHLIKEKRETATLKCYPIPRHDTVYWYQQGPGQDPQFLISFYEKMQSDKGSIPDRFSAQQFSDYHSELNMSSLELGDSALYFCASTEGAQAPLKQYFGPGTRLTVT.

The genes are TRBV2 and TRBJ2-5; 10 positions match TRBD2. The CDR3 is 14 residues long. The trim removed 6 bases at V and 5 bases at J, leaving 6 bases unmatched. Germline V lookup: CDR1 SNHLY, CDR2 FYNNEI. In nucleotides, the CDR3 is TGTGCCAGCAGGGGCTGGACTAGCGGTGAGACCCAGTACTTC. Protein: CASRGWTSGETQYF.